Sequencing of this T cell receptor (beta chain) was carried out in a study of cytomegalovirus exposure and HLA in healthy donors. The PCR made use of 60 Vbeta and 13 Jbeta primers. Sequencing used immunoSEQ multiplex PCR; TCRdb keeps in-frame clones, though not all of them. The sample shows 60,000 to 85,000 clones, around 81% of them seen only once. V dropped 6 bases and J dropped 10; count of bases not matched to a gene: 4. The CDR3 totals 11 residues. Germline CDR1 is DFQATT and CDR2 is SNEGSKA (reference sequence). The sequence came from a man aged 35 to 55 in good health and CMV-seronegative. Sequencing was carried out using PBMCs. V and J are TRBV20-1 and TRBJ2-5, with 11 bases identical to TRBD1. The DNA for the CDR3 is TGCAGTGCGGGGGGACAGGGGGGCCAGTACTTC. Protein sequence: CSAGGQGGQYF.